This T cell receptor beta chain came from a study of early T cells in non-severe SARS-CoV-2 infection. TCRdb reprocessed the 5' RACE reads via MiXCR and lists one record per CDR3 protein. Among 35,000 to 50,000 distinct CDR3 sequences listed, 6.1% were seen once. This clonotype has ten or more counts. With 6 bases removed from V and 5 bases from J, the gap between germline ends came to 10 bases. Germline V gives CDR1 MDHEN, CDR2 SYDVKM. The CDR3 runs to 12 residues. This sequence joins TRBV28 and TRBJ1-2, with D perhaps TRBD1 (5 bases). The sample comprised whole blood. The clonotype comes from an adult who was a healthcare worker with PCR-confirmed SARS-CoV-2 infection or an uninfected control (not recorded which). The CDR3 region is CASRGRGYGYTF. In DNA form, the CDR3 reads TGTGCCAGCAGAGGGAGGGGTTATGGCTACACCTTC.